Presented here are 24 T cell receptor beta chains from one specimen sequenced in a study of blood T cell repertoires in COVID-19. TCRdb's table, derived via immunoSEQ multiplex PCR, lists solely in-frame clones and lacks some. This table has over 100,000 clones, more than 75% appearing once. Specimen: peripheral blood. The receptors shown here come from a human donor in a cohort sampled during active COVID-19.

V gene TRBV11-3 combines with J gene TRBJ2-1, with 9 positions matching TRBD2. The CDR3 runs 17 residues. Germline V gene sequence: CDR1 SGHNT, CDR2 YENEEA. The V segment lost 0 bases and the J segment 3 bases; nucleotides outside the gene matches: 6. CDR3 coding DNA: TGTGCCAGCAGCTTAGAGGTCCTGCGGGGGGGCTACAATGAGCAGTTCTTC. This encodes CASSLEVLRGGYNEQFF.

Only one count was recorded for this clone. The chain combines TRBV5-1 with TRBJ2-6, with D possibly being TRBD2 (5 bases). CDR1 SGHRS and CDR2 YFSETQ come from the germline V gene. The CDR3 loop spans 17 amino acids. V lost 4 bases and J 0 bases, leaving 14 bases between the germline ends. This CDR3 is CASSPSGVNSGANVLTF. CDR3 nucleotide sequence: TGCGCCAGCAGCCCGTCCGGGGTTAACTCTGGGGCCAACGTCCTGACTTTC. The whole variable domain, remainder taken from reference TRBV5-1 and TRBJ2-6, is KAGVTQTPRYLIKTRGQQVTLSCSPISGHRSVSWYQQTPGQGLQFLFEYFSETQRNKGNFPGRFSGRQFSNSRSEMNVSTLELGDSALYLCASSPSGVNSGANVLTFGAGSRLTVL.

The V and J genes are TRBV28 and TRBJ1-2, with 7 bases lining up with TRBD1. V trimming: 4 bases; J trimming: 4 bases; junction bases outside the gene matches: 9. Germline V gene data show CDR1 as MDHEN and CDR2 as SYDVKM. The CDR3 is made up of 15 amino acids. CDR3 nucleotide sequence: TGTGCCAGCAGTTCTACAGGGGCGACTGGCTATGGCTACACCTTC. Translated: CASSSTGATGYGYTF.

The chain couples TRBV25-1 to TRBJ2-7; D might be TRBD1 (5 bases). V was shortened by 7 bases and J by 2 bases, with 15 bases between the two germline ends. This CDR3 contains 14 residues. Germline V gene lookup returns CDR1 MGHDK and CDR2 SYGVNS. The CDR3 nucleotides are TGTGCCAGCACCGCGTCGACAGCCCCCTACGAGCAGTACTTC. Protein: CASTASTAPYEQYF.

The rearrangement joins TRBV5-1 to TRBJ1-5, with D possibly TRBD1 on 5 matching bases. V lost 4 bases to trimming and J lost 5 bases, with 16 bases between them. The CDR3 runs 15 residues. Germline loops: CDR1 SGHRS, CDR2 YFSETQ. Written as DNA, the CDR3 is TGCGCCAGCAGCCGGGACTCGTTCGGGGATCAGCCCCAGCATTTT. This gives the protein CASSRDSFGDQPQHF.

This chain connects TRBV18 to TRBJ2-3; tentatively, D is TRBD2 (6 bases). The length of the CDR3 is 15 residues. V was clipped by 3 bases and J by 2 bases, with 12 bases between them. CDR1 is KGHSH, CDR2 LQKENI, per germline. The chain's CDR3 is CASSPSGGNTDTQYF. In DNA form, the CDR3 reads TGTGCCAGCTCACCCTCCGGCGGGAACACAGATACGCAGTATTTT.

This clone was observed a few times. The chain is built from TRBV6-2 or TRBV6-3 and TRBJ2-6; D gene ambiguous. V shed 4 bases and J shed 0 bases, with 7 bases lying between them. The CDR3 is 15 residues long. CDR1 is MNHEY, CDR2 SVGEGT, per germline. CDR3 sequence: CASSLDISGANVLTF. DNA for the CDR3: TGTGCCAGCAGTTTAGACATCTCTGGGGCCAACGTCCTGACTTTC.

This chain links TRBV19 with TRBJ2-6; D is perhaps TRBD1 (5 bases). V lost 0 bases and J 3 bases, leaving 12 bases between the germline ends. The CDR3 is 17 residues long. Per the germline V gene, CDR1 is LNHDA and CDR2 is SQIVND (reference sequence). This CDR3 reads CASSIEGRAYGANVLTF. CDR3 nucleotide sequence: TGTGCCAGTAGTATAGAGGGCAGGGCGTATGGGGCCAACGTCCTGACTTTC.

J is TRBJ2-3 and V is TRBV5-1; a possible D gene is TRBD2 (5 bases). V lost 4 bases to trimming and J lost 4 bases, with 10 bases between them. CDR3 size: 13 residues. Per germline, CDR1 SGHRS and CDR2 YFSETQ. CDR3 protein: CASSADWADTQYF. DNA for the CDR3: TGCGCCAGCAGCGCGGACTGGGCAGATACGCAGTATTTT.

The V call is TRBV27, the J call TRBJ2-7, with 8 bases matching TRBD1. The CDR3 has 14 amino acids. V trimming: 5 bases; J trimming: 6 bases; junction bases outside the gene matches: 9. CDR1 and CDR2 from the germline V gene are MNHEY and SMNVEV (reference sequence). The CDR3 region has the DNA TGTGCCAGCAGTCGACAGGGGCCGATGACCGAGCAGTACTTC. The encoded protein is CASSRQGPMTEQYF.

V and J are TRBV4-2 and TRBJ1-4, with D tentatively TRBD1 (6 bases). The CDR3 covers 15 residues. CDR1 LGHNA and CDR2 YNFKEQ come from the germline V gene. The V end lost 4 bases, the J end lost 7 bases, and 16 bases lay between the germline ends. The CDR3 DNA reads as TGTGCCAGCAGCCCGCGCGGGGGCGGGGGTGAAAAACTGTTTTTT. This encodes CASSPRGGGGEKLFF.

The chain uses TRBV19 and TRBJ1-4; the D gene is possibly TRBD1 (5 bases). The germline V and J ends were trimmed by 4 bases and 5 bases, with 11 bases remaining between them. Germline assignment: CDR1 LNHDA and CDR2 SQIVND (reference sequence). The CDR3 runs 14 residues. The CDR3 DNA sequence: TGTGCCAGTAGTAACCACGGGGGGAATGAAAAACTGTTTTTT. It encodes CASSNHGGNEKLFF. Full variable domain (missing parts from reference TRBV19 and TRBJ1-4): DGGITQSPKYLFRKEGQNVTLSCEQNLNHDAMYWYRQDPGQGLRLIYYSQIVNDFQKGDIAEGYSVSREKKESFPLTVTSAQKNPTAFYLCASSNHGGNEKLFFGSGTQLSVL.

This chain links TRBV6-5 with TRBJ1-2; unclear D gene. CDR3 size: 14 residues. Per germline, CDR1 MNHEY and CDR2 SVGAGI. Trimming removed 6 bases at V and 0 bases at J, with 11 bases between. CDR3 loop: CASRFTAANYGYTF. CDR3 in DNA: TGTGCCAGCAGGTTTACAGCAGCTAACTATGGCTACACCTTC.

The chain has TRBV3-1 (or the pseudogene TRBV3-2) and TRBJ1-1; the D is unclear. Germline V CDR1 and CDR2: LGHDT, YNNKEL (reference sequence). This CDR3 contains 13 residues. V shed 4 bases and J shed 3 bases, with 9 bases lying between them. The CDR3 nucleotides are TGTGCCAGCAGCCCCTTGTCAGACACTGAAGCTTTCTTT. The encoded protein is CASSPLSDTEAFF.

V and J are TRBV6-5 and TRBJ2-7; possibly TRBD1 for D (5 bases). CDR1 and CDR2 (germline): MNHEY, SVGAGI. V was cut by 6 bases and J by 4 bases, with 16 bases left in between. The CDR3 spans 14 residues. CDR3 residues: CASSPAPTEYEQYF. In DNA, the CDR3 is TGTGCCAGCAGCCCCGCCCCGACAGAATACGAGCAGTACTTC.

The chain combines TRBV7-2 with TRBJ2-1; a weak D match, TRBD1 (5 bases). CDR3 length: 16 residues. From germline, CDR1 is SGHTA and CDR2 FQGNSA. Deletions cut 3 bases from V and 8 bases from J, with 20 bases between. This CDR3 is CASSFQGVFVQHEQFF. In nucleotides, the CDR3 is TGTGCCAGCAGCTTCCAAGGGGTTTTCGTTCAGCATGAGCAGTTCTTC.

The CDR3 reads CASSLAPANQPQHF. The DNA of the CDR3 is TGTGCCAGCAGCTTAGCGCCAGCGAATCAGCCCCAGCATTTT. The chain links TRBV7-2 to TRBJ1-5; D is ambiguous. The CDR3 is made up of 14 amino acids. The V gene's germline CDR1 is SGHTA and CDR2 FQGNSA. V gave up 0 bases and J gave up 4 bases, with 7 bases separating them.

This chain links TRBV7-9 with TRBJ2-7; a possible D gene is TRBD1 (5 bases). V lost 3 bases and J lost 11, with 17 bases in between. This CDR3 region has 13 residues. The germline V gene encodes CDR1 SEHNR and CDR2 FQNEAQ (reference sequence). CDR3 protein: CASSLAQGSAKYF. The CDR3 DNA is TGTGCCAGCAGCTTGGCCCAGGGCTCTGCGAAGTACTTC. The full variable domain, with the rest looked up from reference TRBV7-9 and TRBJ2-7, is DTGVSQNPRHKITKRGQNVTFRCDPISEHNRLYWYRQTLGQGPEFLTYFQNEAQLEKSRLLSDRFSAERPKGSFSTLEIQRTEQGDSAMYLCASSLAQGSAKYFGPGTRLTVT.

This chain connects TRBV2 to TRBJ2-5, with 7 positions matching TRBD1. The V segment lost 6 bases and the J segment 2 bases; nucleotides outside the gene matches: 12. CDR1 and CDR2 from the germline V gene are SNHLY and FYNNEI. CDR3 length: 16 residues. The chain's CDR3 is CASRRQGSGRQETQYF. The CDR3 DNA is TGTGCCAGCAGGAGACAGGGTTCAGGCCGTCAAGAGACCCAGTACTTC. Full variable domain (missing parts from reference TRBV2 and TRBJ2-5): EPEVTQTPSHQVTQMGQEVILRCVPISNHLYFYWYRQILGQKVEFLVSFYNNEISEKSEIFDDQFSVERPDGSNFTLKIRSTKLEDSAMYFCASRRQGSGRQETQYFGPGTRLLVL.

The chain employs TRBV28 and TRBJ2-5; maybe TRBD2 (5 bases). The CDR3 sequence is 14 residues long. Per germline, CDR1 MDHEN and CDR2 SYDVKM. V was pared by 6 bases and J by 6 bases, with 17 bases between. CDR3: CASSPFQRLQTQYF. DNA for the CDR3: TGTGCCAGCAGCCCCTTTCAGCGGTTGCAGACCCAGTACTTC.

The chain couples TRBV7-2 to TRBJ2-7; D is possibly TRBD2 (6 bases). Trimming took 5 bases from V and 4 from J, leaving 18 bases between them. The CDR3 covers 15 residues. Germline V gene lookup returns CDR1 SGHTA and CDR2 FQGNSA. CDR3 coding DNA: TGTGCCAGCAGCCCCGCTGGGACTGCCGCGTACGAGCAGTACTTC. Its protein is CASSPAGTAAYEQYF.

This clone was picked up a small number of times. The gene calls are TRBV27 and TRBJ1-2; 7 bases fit TRBD1. Germline-derived CDR1 and CDR2 are MNHEY and SMNVEV (reference sequence). Trimming took 6 bases from V and 5 from J; bases not matched to a gene: 12. The length of the CDR3 is 15 residues. This chain's CDR3 is CASSPRTGERYGYTF. DNA of the CDR3: TGTGCCAGCAGCCCCCGGACAGGAGAAAGATATGGCTACACCTTC.

The CDR3 bases are TGTGCCAGCACATACACCCTTAGCACAGATACGCAGTATTTT. Its translation is CASTYTLSTDTQYF. The V gene is TRBV6-5, the J gene TRBJ2-3; D is undetermined. V was shortened by 7 bases and J by 0 bases, with 11 bases between the two germline ends. Germline lookup yields CDR1 MNHEY and CDR2 SVGAGI. The length of the CDR3 is 14 residues.

This rearrangement joins TRBV18 to TRBJ2-2; possibly TRBD1 for D (7 bases). The CDR3 has 15 residues. V lost 4 bases and J 4 bases, leaving 13 bases between the germline ends. Germline V gene sequence: CDR1 KGHSH, CDR2 LQKENI. The CDR3 loop reads CASSRQGGSTGELFF. The CDR3 DNA is TGTGCCAGCTCACGACAGGGAGGCAGCACCGGGGAGCTGTTTTTT.